The TCR beta chain described here comes from a study of OX40 agonist ivuxolimab in advanced cancers. About the study: Each dose-escalation patient presented with hepatocellular carcinoma, melanoma, renal cell or head and neck cancer. A male proportion of approximately 80% was recorded, with mean age approximately 57 years and range about 23 to 90.

Patients had blood sampled at baseline and again on cycle 4 day 1 and cycle 7 day 1. Profiled with immunoSEQ multiplex PCR; TCRdb holds only in-frame clones, not every one. The sample shows some 89,000 clones, about 86% of them seen only once. CDR3 length: 16 amino acids. Germline lookup yields CDR1 MDHEN and CDR2 SYDVKM. The ends lost 5 bases at V and 0 bases at J; junction bases unmatched: 7. Points from the study as a whole: Relative to CD4+ cells, CD8+ T cells on average had more expanded clones.

For this clone: Antigen unknown.

V gene TRBV28 combines with J gene TRBJ1-2; 9 positions match TRBD1. This specimen was CD4+ or CD8+ T cells sorted from blood, taken in a trial of the OX40 agonist ivuxolimab. The clonotype originates from an adult with an advanced solid tumor such as melanoma, head and neck, liver or kidney cancer. The CDR3 loop is CASSRTGVWANYGYTF. CDR3 DNA: TGTGCCAGCAGTCGGACAGGGGTCTGGGCTAACTATGGCTACACCTTC.